This entry describes one TCR beta chain. This record belongs to a study of OX40 agonist ivuxolimab in advanced cancers. After removal of 4 bases from V and 7 bases from J, the junction contained 9 bases not matched to a gene. CDR3 length equals 16 residues. Germline V gene lookup returns CDR1 KGHSH and CDR2 LQKENI. TCRdb's table, derived via immunoSEQ multiplex PCR, lists solely in-frame clones and lacks some. The sample includes about 78,000 clones, less than 85% of them seen just once. The sequencing here drew on CD4+ or CD8+ T cells sorted from blood, taken in a trial of the OX40 agonist ivuxolimab. V gene TRBV18 combines with J gene TRBJ1-6; 8 bases align to TRBD1. The sequence derives from an adult with an advanced solid tumor such as melanoma, head and neck, liver or kidney cancer. The CDR3 DNA reads TGTGCCAGCTCACTCAATACAGGGGGAAAAAATTCACCCCTCCACTTT. Its translation: CASSLNTGGKNSPLHF.